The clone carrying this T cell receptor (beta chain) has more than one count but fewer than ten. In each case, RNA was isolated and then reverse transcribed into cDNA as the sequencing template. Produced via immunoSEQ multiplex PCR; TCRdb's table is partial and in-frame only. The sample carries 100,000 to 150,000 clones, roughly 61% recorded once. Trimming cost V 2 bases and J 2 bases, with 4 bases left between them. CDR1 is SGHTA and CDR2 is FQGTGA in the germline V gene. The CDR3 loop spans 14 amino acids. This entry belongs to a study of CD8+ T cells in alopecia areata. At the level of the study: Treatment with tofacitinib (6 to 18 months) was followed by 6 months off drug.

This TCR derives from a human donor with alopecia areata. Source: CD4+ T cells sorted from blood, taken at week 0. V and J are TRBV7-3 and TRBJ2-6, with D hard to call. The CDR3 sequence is CASSLETGANVLTF. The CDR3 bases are TGTGCCAGCAGCTTAGAGACTGGGGCCAACGTCCTGACTTTC. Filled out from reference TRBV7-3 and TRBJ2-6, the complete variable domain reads GAGVSQTPSNKVTEKGKYVELRCDPISGHTALYWYRQSLGQGPEFLIYFQGTGAADDSGLPNDRFFAVRPEGSVSTLKIQRTERGDSAVYLCASSLETGANVLTFGAGSRLTVL.